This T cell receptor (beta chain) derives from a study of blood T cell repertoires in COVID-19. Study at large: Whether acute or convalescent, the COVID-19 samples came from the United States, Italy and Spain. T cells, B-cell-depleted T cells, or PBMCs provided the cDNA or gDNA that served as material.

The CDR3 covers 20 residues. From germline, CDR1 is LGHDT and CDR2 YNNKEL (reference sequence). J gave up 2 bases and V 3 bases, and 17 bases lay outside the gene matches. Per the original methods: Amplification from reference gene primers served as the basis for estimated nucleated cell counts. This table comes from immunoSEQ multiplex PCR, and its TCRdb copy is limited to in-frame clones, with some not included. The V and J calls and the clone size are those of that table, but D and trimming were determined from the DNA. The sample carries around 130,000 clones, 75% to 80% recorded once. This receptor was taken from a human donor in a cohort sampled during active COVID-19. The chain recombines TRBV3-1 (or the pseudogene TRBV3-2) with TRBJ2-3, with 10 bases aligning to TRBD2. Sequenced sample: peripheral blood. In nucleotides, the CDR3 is TGTGCCAGCAGCCAGTGGGCTCTAGCGGGGGACCAGGGATCCACAGATACGCAGTATTTT. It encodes CASSQWALAGDQGSTDTQYF.